Listed below are T cell receptor beta chains from one sample, sequenced in a study of OX40 agonist ivuxolimab in advanced cancers. Method: immunoSEQ multiplex PCR; TCRdb's copy keeps in-frame clones and lacks some. Here the sample spans about 46,000 clones, about nine tenths being singletons. Sample: CD4+ or CD8+ T cells sorted from blood, taken in a trial of the OX40 agonist ivuxolimab. All receptors derive from an adult with an advanced solid tumor such as melanoma, head and neck, liver or kidney cancer. CDR3s include the opening cysteine and the closing phenylalanine or tryptophan. A D gene is named only where the DNA matches it firmly. Clone size is given for some rows only: seen once, a few or many times, or a class if the clone is expanded.

-	-	TRBV7-8	TRBJ1-2	CASSLAGPGAYGYTF	TGTGCCAGCAGCTTAGCGGGTCCTGGGGCCTATGGCTACACCTTC
-	-	TRBV19	TRBJ2-1	CASSLTYNEQFF	TGTGCCAGTAGCTTAACCTACAATGAGCAGTTCTTC
-	-	TRBV10-3	TRBJ2-3	CAISESEVTDTQYF	TGTGCCATCAGTGAAAGTGAGGTCACAGATACGCAGTATTTT
-	-	TRBV11-2	TRBJ2-5	CASSLVDETQYF	TGTGCCAGCAGCTTAGTGGACGAGACCCAGTACTTC
TRBD1	-	TRBV6-8	TRBJ1-2	CASRGTGDGYTF	TGTGCCAGCAGGGGGACAGGGGATGGCTACACCTTC
-	-	TRBV18	TRBJ2-4	CASSPGGQGNIQYF	TGTGCCAGCTCACCCGGGGGGCAGGGGAACATTCAGTACTTC
-	-	TRBV5-1	TRBJ2-1	CASNSWSSYNEQFF	TGCGCCAGCAATTCGTGGAGCTCCTACAATGAGCAGTTCTTC
-	-	TRBV7-6	TRBJ2-2	CASSLRPGDTGELFF	TGTGCCAGCAGCTTAAGACCCGGCGACACCGGGGAGCTGTTTTTT
TRBD2	once	TRBV7-9	TRBJ2-5	CASSLGVVAGLSGTQYF	TGTGCCAGCAGCTTAGGAGTAGTAGCGGGCCTCTCGGGGACCCAGTACTTC
TRBD1	-	TRBV4-2	TRBJ2-7	CASSQAPGQGYEQYF	TGTGCCAGCAGCCAGGCACCGGGACAGGGGTACGAGCAGTACTTC
TRBD2	-	TRBV5-1	TRBJ2-5	CASSPTSGGGKTQYF	TGCGCCAGCAGCCCGACTAGCGGGGGCGGGAAGACCCAGTACTTC
-	-	TRBV6-5	TRBJ2-3	CASSSRTPSTDTQYF	TGTGCCAGCAGCTCCAGGACACCCAGCACAGATACGCAGTATTTT
TRBD2	-	TRBV5-1	TRBJ2-5	CASSLGAVSGSWETQYF	TGCGCCAGCAGCCTTGGGGCCGTTAGCGGGAGTTGGGAGACCCAGTACTTC
TRBD1	-	TRBV5-8	TRBJ2-1	CASSFLRGRLTNEQFF	TGTGCCAGCAGCTTTCTCAGGGGGAGACTTACTAATGAGCAGTTCTTC
-	-	TRBV5-1	TRBJ1-2	CASSSSQGYYGYTF	TGCGCCAGCAGCTCGTCCCAGGGGTACTATGGCTACACCTTC
-	-	TRBV9	TRBJ2-5	CASSSQETQYF	TGTGCCAGCAGCTCCCAAGAGACCCAGTACTTC
TRBD1	-	TRBV2	TRBJ1-6	CAIRTGTGDSPLHF	TGTGCCATTCGGACCGGGACAGGGGACTCACCCCTCCACTTT
-	once	TRBV5-1	TRBJ2-5	CASSLRGAETQYF	TGCGCCAGCAGCTTGCGGGGGGCGGAGACCCAGTACTTC
-	-	TRBV18	TRBJ2-1	CASSPTGEQFF	TGTGCCAGCTCACCAACGGGTGAGCAGTTCTTC
TRBD1	-	TRBV7-2	TRBJ1-6	CASSPGQGRNSPLHF	TGTGCCAGCAGCCCGGGACAGGGGCGAAATTCACCCCTCCACTTT
-	-	TRBV4-2	TRBJ2-5	CASSQIHWDDRGETQYF	TGTGCCAGCAGCCAAATCCACTGGGACGACCGAGGGGAGACCCAGTACTTC
-	-	TRBV5-1	TRBJ2-7	CASSLVDGEINF	TGCGCCAGCAGCTTGGTCGATGGGGAAATAAACTTC
-	-	TRBV30	TRBJ2-1	CAWSVNSPSYNEQFF	TGTGCCTGGAGTGTAAACAGTCCAAGCTACAATGAGCAGTTCTTC
TRBD1	once	TRBV28	TRBJ1-2	CASSSDRDRGGYTF	TGTGCCAGCAGTTCGGACAGGGACAGGGGTGGCTACACCTTC
-	-	TRBV28	TRBJ2-7	CASSRTEPYEQYF	TGTGCCAGCAGCAGGACAGAACCCTACGAGCAGTACTTC
TRBD2	few	TRBV7-6	TRBJ2-3	CASSPFLAGETDTQYF	TGTGCCAGCAGCCCCTTCCTAGCGGGAGAAACAGATACGCAGTATTTT
TRBD1	-	TRBV6-6	TRBJ2-7	CASSSPTGGTYEQYF	TGTGCCAGCAGTTCTCCCACAGGGGGGACCTACGAGCAGTACTTC
-	-	TRBV28	TRBJ2-7	CASSLTARYEQYF	TGTGCCAGCAGTTTGACGGCTAGATACGAGCAGTACTTC
-	-	TRBV19	TRBJ2-1	CASSSLGLGEQFF	TGTGCCAGTAGTAGTCTAGGGCTGGGCGAGCAGTTCTTC
-	-	TRBV5-5	TRBJ2-4	CASSLGWDIQYF	TGTGCCAGCAGCTTGGGGTGGGACATTCAGTACTTC
-	-	TRBV5-8	TRBJ1-5	CASSLEQFQPQHF	TGTGCCAGCAGCTTAGAACAATTTCAGCCCCAGCATTTT
-	few	TRBV11-2	TRBJ2-7	CASSLVGGSYEQYF	TGTGCCAGCAGCTTAGTGGGCGGCTCCTACGAGCAGTACTTC
-	-	TRBV7-9	TRBJ2-1	CASSLQGNEQFF	TGTGCCAGCAGCTTACAGGGGAATGAGCAGTTCTTC
TRBD1	-	TRBV5-4	TRBJ1-2	CASSGGFRQGAHGYTF	TGTGCCAGCAGCGGGGGATTTCGACAGGGGGCTCATGGCTACACCTTC
TRBD1	-	TRBV5-6	TRBJ1-4	CASRKRGLGENEKLFF	TGTGCCAGCAGAAAAAGGGGGCTCGGGGAAAATGAAAAACTGTTTTTT
TRBD1	-	TRBV6-5	TRBJ1-1	CASINRDRGTEAFF	TGTGCCAGCATCAACCGGGACAGGGGCACTGAAGCTTTCTTT
-	-	TRBV11-3	TRBJ2-7	CASSLDRVSYEQYF	TGTGCCAGCAGCTTAGACAGGGTTTCCTACGAGCAGTACTTC
TRBD2	-	TRBV9	TRBJ2-1	CASSAGGVTYNEQFF	TGTGCCAGCAGCGCGGGAGGGGTAACGTACAATGAGCAGTTCTTC
TRBD1	-	TRBV19	TRBJ2-7	CASSLKPGQTYEQYF	TGTGCCAGTAGTTTAAAGCCGGGACAGACTTACGAGCAGTACTTC
-	-	TRBV2	TRBJ2-4	CASSEGPGTAKNIQYF	TGTGCCAGCAGTGAAGGACCAGGTACAGCCAAAAACATTCAGTACTTC
TRBD1	few	TRBV5-6	TRBJ1-3	CASSFTGENTIYF	TGTGCCAGCAGCTTCACAGGGGAAAACACCATATATTTT
-	-	TRBV27	TRBJ2-1	CASSLLSASYNEQFF	TGTGCCAGCAGTTTATTGTCAGCCTCCTACAATGAGCAGTTCTTC
-	-	TRBV6-5	TRBJ2-1	CASSPRRVGYNEQFF	TGTGCCAGCAGTCCTCGGAGGGTGGGGTACAATGAGCAGTTCTTC
-	-	TRBV19	TRBJ1-1	CASIGGTEAFF	TGTGCCAGTATAGGGGGCACTGAAGCTTTCTTT
TRBD1	once	TRBV6-5	TRBJ1-2	CASSSPGTGYGYTF	TGTGCCAGCAGTTCTCCCGGGACAGGGTATGGCTACACCTTC
-	-	TRBV28	TRBJ2-1	CASSPDRSSYNEQFF	TGTGCCAGCAGCCCCGACAGGAGCTCCTACAATGAGCAGTTCTTC